The rows below give T cell receptor beta chains drawn from one sample of a study of cytomegalovirus exposure and HLA in healthy donors. Sequenced by immunoSEQ multiplex PCR; TCRdb stores in-frame clones only, minus some. Of about 180,000 clones in the sample, 78% were seen once. The sample consisted of PBMCs. The receptor set was obtained from a woman aged 45-65 years in good health and CMV-seropositive. The CDR3 runs from the conserved cysteine through the conserved F or W. Each record gives: V gene, J gene, clone size, D gene, CDR3 DNA, CDR3 protein. D genes are given only for firm matches. Size is stated for part of the rows, as once, few or many counts, or as a class when the clone is expanded.

V gene: TRBV2; J gene: TRBJ1-1; clone size: -; D gene: TRBD1; CDR3 DNA: TGTGCCAGCAGTCTAATCGGACAGGGGCGAGCTTTCTTT; CDR3 protein: CASSLIGQGRAFF
V gene: TRBV27; J gene: TRBJ2-1; clone size: -; D gene: TRBD2; CDR3 DNA: TGTGCCAGCAGCCCTAGCGGGAACTACAATGAGCAGTTCTTC; CDR3 protein: CASSPSGNYNEQFF
V gene: TRBV28; J gene: TRBJ1-2; clone size: -; D gene: TRBD1; CDR3 DNA: TGTGCCAGCAGTCTCCCGGGACAGGGGCGCGGCGGCGGCTACACCTTC; CDR3 protein: CASSLPGQGRGGGYTF
V gene: TRBV6-5; J gene: TRBJ1-2; clone size: -; D gene: TRBD1; CDR3 DNA: TGTGCCAGCAGTAGGGACAGGGTTAACTATGGCTACACCTTC; CDR3 protein: CASSRDRVNYGYTF
V gene: TRBV30; J gene: TRBJ1-2; clone size: -; D gene: -; CDR3 DNA: TGTGCCTGGAGTGCTGACAGGCCCTATGGCTACACCTTC; CDR3 protein: CAWSADRPYGYTF
V gene: TRBV6-1; J gene: TRBJ1-3; clone size: once; D gene: -; CDR3 DNA: TGTGCCAGCAGTGTTGGCAGCTCTGGAAACACCATATATTTT; CDR3 protein: CASSVGSSGNTIYF
V gene: TRBV11-2; J gene: TRBJ2-7; clone size: -; D gene: -; CDR3 DNA: TGTGCCAGCAGCTTAGACGACAGATTCTACGAGCAGTACTTC; CDR3 protein: CASSLDDRFYEQYF
V gene: TRBV2; J gene: TRBJ1-2; clone size: few; D gene: TRBD1; CDR3 DNA: TGTGCCAGCAGTCAAGGGACAGGAGGACGTGGCTACACCTTC; CDR3 protein: CASSQGTGGRGYTF
V gene: TRBV7-2; J gene: TRBJ1-1; clone size: -; D gene: TRBD1; CDR3 DNA: TGTGCCAGCAGCCCGGCGGCCAGGGGGCTAACTGAAGCTTTCTTT; CDR3 protein: CASSPAARGLTEAFF
V gene: TRBV7-2; J gene: TRBJ1-1; clone size: few; D gene: TRBD1; CDR3 DNA: TGTGCCAGCAGCCTCGTAGGACAGGGAAAGGGGGCTTTCTTT; CDR3 protein: CASSLVGQGKGAFF
V gene: TRBV11-3; J gene: TRBJ2-7; clone size: once; D gene: -; CDR3 DNA: TGTGCCAGCAGCTCCAGGGGCAGGGCTAGCTACGAGCAGTACTTC; CDR3 protein: CASSSRGRASYEQYF
V gene: TRBV29-1; J gene: TRBJ1-1; clone size: -; D gene: -; CDR3 DNA: TGCAGCGTAGGATCTGGAGGGACTGAAGCTTTCTTT; CDR3 protein: CSVGSGGTEAFF
V gene: TRBV30; J gene: TRBJ1-2; clone size: -; D gene: -; CDR3 DNA: TGTGCCTGGAGTGTGAACAGGGCCAACTATGGCTACACCTTC; CDR3 protein: CAWSVNRANYGYTF
V gene: TRBV30; J gene: TRBJ1-2; clone size: -; D gene: -; CDR3 DNA: TGTGCCTGGAGGGGGACTGATCCGGGTGGCTACACCTTC; CDR3 protein: CAWRGTDPGGYTF
V gene: TRBV9; J gene: TRBJ1-1; clone size: -; D gene: -; CDR3 DNA: TGTGCCAGCAGCGTAGTAGGGAGCCCTGGGTGCAGCTTT; CDR3 protein: CASSVVGSPGCSF
V gene: TRBV27; J gene: TRBJ2-1; clone size: few; D gene: -; CDR3 DNA: TGTGCCAGCCCCGCCGGGTCGTACAATGAGCAGTTCTTC; CDR3 protein: CASPAGSYNEQFF
V gene: TRBV4-2; J gene: TRBJ2-7; clone size: -; D gene: TRBD2; CDR3 DNA: TGTGCCAGCAGCCAAGCGTTCGGAACGGGAGGGCCCTACGAGCAGTACTTC; CDR3 protein: CASSQAFGTGGPYEQYF
V gene: TRBV4-3; J gene: TRBJ2-7; clone size: -; D gene: TRBD1; CDR3 DNA: TGCGCCAGCAGCCAAGGGGGGACAGGCTACGAGCAGTACTTC; CDR3 protein: CASSQGGTGYEQYF
V gene: TRBV30; J gene: TRBJ1-6; clone size: once; D gene: TRBD1; CDR3 DNA: TGTGCCTGGAGGCAACAGGGGCCCCGAAATTCACCCCTCCACTTT; CDR3 protein: CAWRQQGPRNSPLHF
V gene: TRBV11-2; J gene: TRBJ1-4; clone size: -; D gene: -; CDR3 DNA: TGTGCCAGCAGCCCTTACGGGGCAGGGGCCCCAAAACTGTTTTTT; CDR3 protein: CASSPYGAGAPKLFF
V gene: TRBV2; J gene: TRBJ2-6; clone size: -; D gene: TRBD1; CDR3 DNA: TGTGCCAGCAGCCACCTGGACAGGGTCCCTAGCTCTGGGGCCAACGGCCTGACTTTC; CDR3 protein: CASSHLDRVPSSGANGLTF
V gene: TRBV25-1; J gene: TRBJ2-7; clone size: once; D gene: -; CDR3 DNA: TGTGCCAGCAGTCCGTTAGGGCGGGAAGACGAGCAGTACTTC; CDR3 protein: CASSPLGREDEQYF
V gene: TRBV4-1; J gene: TRBJ2-2; clone size: -; D gene: -; CDR3 DNA: TGCGCCAGCAGCCAAGAGGGGGCGAGGGTCGGGGAGCTGTTTTTT; CDR3 protein: CASSQEGARVGELFF
V gene: TRBV30; J gene: TRBJ1-5; clone size: -; D gene: -; CDR3 DNA: TGTGCCTGGAGTCTGGGGGCTAATAGCAATCAGCCCCAGCATTTT; CDR3 protein: CAWSLGANSNQPQHF
V gene: TRBV18; J gene: TRBJ2-7; clone size: -; D gene: -; CDR3 DNA: TGTGCCAGCTCACCACGGGTAGAGGACGCGGGTTGGTACGAGCAGTACTTC; CDR3 protein: CASSPRVEDAGWYEQYF
V gene: TRBV28; J gene: TRBJ1-1; clone size: -; D gene: TRBD1; CDR3 DNA: TGTGCCAGCAGTTCCGAGGGACGACAGGGGATGGCTTTCTTT; CDR3 protein: CASSSEGRQGMAFF
V gene: TRBV30; J gene: TRBJ2-7; clone size: -; D gene: -; CDR3 DNA: TGTGCCTGGAACCTACGGGAAGTGGGCGAGCAGTACTTC; CDR3 protein: CAWNLREVGEQYF
V gene: TRBV5-6; J gene: TRBJ1-6; clone size: -; D gene: TRBD1; CDR3 DNA: TGTGCCAGCAGCTTCGACAGGGAAAGGAGCTCCTATAATTCACCCCTCCACTTT; CDR3 protein: CASSFDRERSSYNSPLHF
V gene: TRBV19; J gene: TRBJ1-5; clone size: -; D gene: -; CDR3 DNA: TGTGCCAGTACCGTGGGGCAGAATAGCAATCAGCCCCAGCATTTT; CDR3 protein: CASTVGQNSNQPQHF
V gene: TRBV4-3; J gene: TRBJ2-1; clone size: -; D gene: -; CDR3 DNA: TGCGCCAGCAGCCAACCGGGACTCGGCCATGAGCAGTTCTTC; CDR3 protein: CASSQPGLGHEQFF
V gene: TRBV4-2; J gene: TRBJ1-4; clone size: -; D gene: -; CDR3 DNA: TGTGCCAGCAGCGCAGAGGCCGGCACAACTAATGAAAAACTGTTTTTT; CDR3 protein: CASSAEAGTTNEKLFF
V gene: TRBV30; J gene: TRBJ1-1; clone size: -; D gene: TRBD1; CDR3 DNA: TGTGCCTGGAGGGCCGCCGACAGGGGCGGCACTGAAGCTTTCTTT; CDR3 protein: CAWRAADRGGTEAFF
V gene: TRBV7-6; J gene: TRBJ2-7; clone size: -; D gene: TRBD1; CDR3 DNA: TGTGCCAGCAGCCAGGGACAGGGGGCATACGAGCAGTACTTC; CDR3 protein: CASSQGQGAYEQYF
V gene: TRBV7-9; J gene: TRBJ1-1; clone size: -; D gene: -; CDR3 DNA: TGTGCCAGCAGCCCCGGCATGAACACTAAAGCTTTCTTT; CDR3 protein: CASSPGMNTKAFF
V gene: TRBV7-6; J gene: TRBJ2-5; clone size: -; D gene: TRBD1; CDR3 DNA: TGTGCCAGCAGCTTACTGTCGCCCGGGACAGGGGAAATAGCCCAGTACTTC; CDR3 protein: CASSLLSPGTGEIAQYF
V gene: TRBV9; J gene: TRBJ1-4; clone size: few; D gene: -; CDR3 DNA: TGTGCCAGCAGCTTTGGTTTGGGCAGTGAAAAACTGTTTTTT; CDR3 protein: CASSFGLGSEKLFF
V gene: TRBV5-1; J gene: TRBJ2-7; clone size: few; D gene: TRBD1; CDR3 DNA: TGCGCCAGCAGCCGGATCGCCGGGACAGGGTCGGGCGAGCAGTACTTC; CDR3 protein: CASSRIAGTGSGEQYF
V gene: TRBV30; J gene: TRBJ1-1; clone size: -; D gene: TRBD1; CDR3 DNA: TGTGCCTGGACACAGGGGGCTCGGGTAGCTTTCTTT; CDR3 protein: CAWTQGARVAFF
V gene: TRBV5-1; J gene: TRBJ1-1; clone size: few; D gene: -; CDR3 DNA: TGCGCCAGCAGCTCGTCGACACAACTGAACACTGAAGCTTTCTTT; CDR3 protein: CASSSSTQLNTEAFF
V gene: TRBV7-6; J gene: TRBJ1-5; clone size: -; D gene: -; CDR3 DNA: TGTGCCAGCAGCTTAGCGCGGCCAGGGGCGTTGGGGGGCAATCAGCCCCAGCATTTT; CDR3 protein: CASSLARPGALGGNQPQHF
V gene: TRBV11-3; J gene: TRBJ2-3; clone size: -; D gene: TRBD2; CDR3 DNA: TGTGCCAGCAGCCTCCGGACTAGCGGGGGGGCCGTAGATACGCAGTATTTT; CDR3 protein: CASSLRTSGGAVDTQYF
V gene: TRBV28; J gene: TRBJ1-4; clone size: -; D gene: -; CDR3 DNA: TGCGCCTACCCCAGGGCCGCTAATGAAAAACTGTTTTTT; CDR3 protein: CAYPRAANEKLFF
V gene: TRBV10-3; J gene: TRBJ1-4; clone size: few; D gene: -; CDR3 DNA: TGTGCCATCAGGGGGAGACTGGGCGAAAAACTGTTTTTT; CDR3 protein: CAIRGRLGEKLFF
V gene: TRBV30; J gene: TRBJ2-3; clone size: -; D gene: TRBD2; CDR3 DNA: TGTGCCTGGAATAGCGGGGGGAGCACAGATACGCAGTATTTT; CDR3 protein: CAWNSGGSTDTQYF
V gene: TRBV5-4; J gene: TRBJ1-2; clone size: -; D gene: TRBD1; CDR3 DNA: TGTGCCAGCAGCTTGGTCGGGACAGGTGAACCCCGCAATGGCTACACCTTC; CDR3 protein: CASSLVGTGEPRNGYTF
V gene: TRBV28; J gene: TRBJ1-2; clone size: -; D gene: TRBD1; CDR3 DNA: TGTGCCAGCAGTTTGACTCCCGCGACAGGGCGGAATCCTGGCTACACCTTC; CDR3 protein: CASSLTPATGRNPGYTF
V gene: TRBV18; J gene: TRBJ1-1; clone size: -; D gene: TRBD1; CDR3 DNA: TGTGCCAGCTCACCCTCCGGGACAGGGCTTTCTGGTCCCCAAGCTTTCTTT; CDR3 protein: CASSPSGTGLSGPQAFF
V gene: TRBV19; J gene: TRBJ1-3; clone size: -; D gene: TRBD1; CDR3 DNA: TGTGCCAGTAGTATTCCCTCCCGGCAGGGGGGACCTCTGAGAGGTGGAAACACCATATATTTT; CDR3 protein: CASSIPSRQGGPLRGGNTIYF
V gene: TRBV5-6; J gene: TRBJ2-2; clone size: -; D gene: TRBD1; CDR3 DNA: TGTGCCAGCAGCCGGGACAGGGGAACCGGGGAGCTGTTTTTT; CDR3 protein: CASSRDRGTGELFF